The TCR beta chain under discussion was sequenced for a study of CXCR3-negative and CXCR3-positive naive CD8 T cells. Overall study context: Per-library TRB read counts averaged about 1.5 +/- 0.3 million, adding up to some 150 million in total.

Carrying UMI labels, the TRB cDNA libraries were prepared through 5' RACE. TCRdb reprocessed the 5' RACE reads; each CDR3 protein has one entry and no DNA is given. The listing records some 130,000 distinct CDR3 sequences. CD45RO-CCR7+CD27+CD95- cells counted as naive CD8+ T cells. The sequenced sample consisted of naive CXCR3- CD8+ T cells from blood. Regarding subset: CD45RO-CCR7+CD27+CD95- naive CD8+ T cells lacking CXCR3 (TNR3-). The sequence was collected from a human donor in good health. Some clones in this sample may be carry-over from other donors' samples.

CDR3: CASSYSDRDLLYTQYF. The rearrangement joins TRBV6-2 or TRBV6-3 to TRBJ2-3; TCRdb picks TRBD1, but there is no DNA to check that call. This CDR3 comprises 16 residues. From germline, CDR1 is MNHEY and CDR2 SVGEGT.